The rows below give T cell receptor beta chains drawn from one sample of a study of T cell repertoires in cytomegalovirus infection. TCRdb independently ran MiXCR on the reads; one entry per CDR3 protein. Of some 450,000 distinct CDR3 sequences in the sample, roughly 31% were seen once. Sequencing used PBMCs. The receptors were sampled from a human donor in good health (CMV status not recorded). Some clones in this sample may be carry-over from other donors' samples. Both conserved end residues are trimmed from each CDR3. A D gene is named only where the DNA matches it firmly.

CDR3: ASSYYVSSGGTDTQY
D: TRBD2
V: TRBV7-2

CDR3: ASRGRYNEQF
D: -
V: TRBV2

CDR3: ASSYSVAQVRSNQPQH
D: -
V: TRBV6-2/TRBV6-3

CDR3: ASSLSRGGEAF
D: -
V: TRBV11-3

CDR3: ASREVVRGLYEQY
D: TRBD1
V: TRBV6-5

CDR3: ASSLLGRGRPETQY
D: TRBD1
V: TRBV28

CDR3: ATGLLAEETQY
D: TRBD2
V: TRBV2

CDR3: ASSIRQVINYGYT
D: -
V: TRBV5-8

CDR3: ASSEGTATNSPLH
D: TRBD1
V: TRBV10-2

CDR3: ASSWGQGGLLAKNIQY
D: TRBD1
V: TRBV7-8

CDR3: ASRPEDRLNYGYT
D: TRBD1
V: TRBV11-2

CDR3: ASGAGSGHTLY
D: -
V: TRBV7-2

CDR3: ASSVDRQGEKLF
D: -
V: TRBV9

CDR3: ASSYSPLAGTPKAF
D: -
V: TRBV6-8

CDR3: ASGLVGKDLLGTGELF
D: -
V: TRBV12-5

CDR3: ASSYRIRDGGEQF
D: -
V: TRBV6-2/TRBV6-3

CDR3: ASSLELRTKRGVFTDTQY
D: TRBD2
V: TRBV7-6

CDR3: ASSAWDYRNEQF
D: -
V: TRBV6-1

CDR3: SAPGTSGEQF
D: -
V: TRBV20-1

CDR3: ASSLASGTGSSPLH
D: TRBD1
V: TRBV7-2

CDR3: ASSEYFMDTGELF
D: -
V: TRBV25-1

CDR3: ASSLQTGTGANEQY
D: TRBD1
V: TRBV7-8

CDR3: ASSYSSGGTYEQY
D: TRBD2
V: TRBV6-2/TRBV6-3

CDR3: ASRGRTYTEAF
D: -
V: TRBV2

CDR3: RTSRSYTEAF
D: -
V: TRBV2

CDR3: ASSLAWTGGMYEQY
D: TRBD1
V: TRBV7-2

CDR3: ASSAGQGGKPQH
D: TRBD1
V: TRBV19

CDR3: ASTVSGKEKLF
D: -
V: TRBV7-9

CDR3: ASKDGTVPSNQPQH
D: TRBD1
V: TRBV2

CDR3: ASSYEENQPQH
D: -
V: TRBV6-5

CDR3: ASSESVFLGETQY
D: -
V: TRBV25-1

CDR3: ASSFGRALNEQL
D: -
V: TRBV27

CDR3: ASSPRGTDRYEQY
D: TRBD1
V: TRBV11-2

CDR3: ASSLGGAPGYGYT
D: -
V: TRBV7-2

CDR3: ASSLVRAGNTIY
D: -
V: TRBV11-2

CDR3: ASSARGQDTIY
D: TRBD1
V: TRBV25-1

CDR3: ASSLATGPPSGEAF
D: -
V: TRBV7-6

CDR3: ASTYGGRTTEAF
D: -
V: TRBV12-3/TRBV12-4

CDR3: ASSIGQGEAF
D: TRBD1
V: TRBV5-1

CDR3: ASSEGGSLH
D: -
V: TRBV2

CDR3: ASSLDGTGANQPQH
D: TRBD1
V: TRBV12-3/TRBV12-4

CDR3: ASSPDRDTYGYT
D: TRBD1
V: TRBV27

CDR3: ASSQVRGPYEQY
D: -
V: TRBV14

CDR3: ASSLVARTGYQETQY
D: -
V: TRBV7-9

CDR3: ASSSYEQGPYGYT
D: -
V: TRBV12-3/TRBV12-4

CDR3: ASSLVVSSGEQY
D: -
V: TRBV7-6

CDR3: ASSATGGYNEQF
D: TRBD1
V: TRBV7-9

CDR3: ASSPLGGSTDTQY
D: -
V: TRBV7-9

CDR3: ASSLATAGAGETQY
D: -
V: TRBV7-2

CDR3: ASTPREPGNPPTDTQY
D: -
V: TRBV28

CDR3: ASGLVPTGSWTGELF
D: -
V: TRBV12-5

CDR3: SAGGGADYGYT
D: -
V: TRBV29-1

CDR3: ASSQDTVGMNTEAF
D: -
V: TRBV4-3

CDR3: ASSLFFAGGGETQY
D: TRBD2
V: TRBV7-2

CDR3: ASSLDPGAPSTDTKY
D: -
V: TRBV7-6

CDR3: ASSLVVLSIQETQY
D: -
V: TRBV7-9